The entry below gives a single T cell receptor (beta chain) sequence along with its context. While infection was still active, Seattle patients were enrolled and then followed longitudinally. Sequencing was performed with immunoSEQ multiplex PCR; in TCRdb, only in-frame clones are kept and a portion is missing. The sample lists more than 200,000 clones, approximately 88% occurring once. The data belong to a study of blood T cell repertoires in COVID-19. Germline trimming cut 3 bases from V and 3 bases from J; bases unmatched to any gene: 8. Germline V gene lookup returns CDR1 KGHDR and CDR2 SFDVKD. The CDR3 has 16 amino acids.

The receptor's source is a woman aged 25 to 45 with COVID-19, enrolled during active disease. Sample: peripheral blood. This rearrangement joins TRBV24-1 to TRBJ2-7; TRBD1 matches 9 bases. CDR3 coding DNA: TGTGCCACCAGTGATGAGGACAGGGGCCACCTCTACGAGCAGTACGTC. This translates into CATSDEDRGHLYEQYV.